Listed here are 3 T cell receptor beta chains from one sample, sequenced in a study of cytomegalovirus exposure and HLA in healthy donors (dated by TCRdb to about 2017). The library came from the immunoSEQ multiplex PCR assay. The multiplex PCR relied on a mix of 60 forward primers for TCR Vbeta segments and 13 reverse primers for TCR Jbeta segments. TCRdb took over this immuneACCESS table, retaining in-frame rearrangements with V and J assigned. Such tables are incomplete; in checked studies, under half of the missing clones stem from an unresolved V gene, and the remainder is unexplained. In all, the sample holds over 85,000 clones, and around 80% of those were seen once. About an eighth of the sample is taken by the ten largest. Sequences were obtained from PBMCs. All receptors derive from a man aged 25 to 40 in good health and CMV-seropositive.

The rearrangement uses TRBV28 and TRBJ2-2, with 7 bases matching TRBD2. CDR3 length: 16 amino acids. Trimming took 4 bases from V and 2 from J; bases not matched to a gene: 7. In germline, CDR1 is MDHEN, CDR2 SYDVKM. In DNA form, the CDR3 reads TGTGCCAGCAGTTCCCTCCGGGACTATAACACCGGGGAGCTGTTTTTT. Translating gives CASSSLRDYNTGELFF.

The CDR3 region is CASSPRVTGGSYGYTF. DNA for the CDR3: TGTGCCAGCAGCCCCCGCGTGACAGGGGGTAGCTATGGCTACACCTTC. The gene calls are TRBV27 and TRBJ1-2, with TRBD1 matching over 9 bases. Germline V gives CDR1 MNHEY, CDR2 SMNVEV (reference sequence). The CDR3 covers 16 residues. V lost 6 bases to trimming and J lost 4 bases; unmatched junction nucleotides: 12.

V gene TRBV18 combines with J gene TRBJ1-2; 7 nucleotides agree with TRBD1. Germline CDR1 KGHSH, CDR2 LQKENI. V lost 5 bases, J lost 8 bases, and 8 bases stayed unmatched. The CDR3 covers 13 residues. CDR3 region: CASSYGTDSGYTF. DNA for the CDR3: TGTGCCAGCTCATACGGGACAGACTCGGGCTACACCTTC.